This record covers a single T cell receptor beta chain. The data are from a study of sequential checkpoint blockade in melanoma. The wider study: After both sequences, patients received maintenance nivolumab.

Treatment reported: randomized to nivolumab then ipilimumab (arm A) or the reverse (arm B). V dropped 5 bases and J dropped 1; count of bases not matched to a gene: 7. Germline V gene data show CDR1 as PRHDT and CDR2 as FYEKMQ (reference sequence). There are 15 residues in the CDR3. Sequencing was performed with immunoSEQ multiplex PCR; in TCRdb, only in-frame clones are kept and a portion is missing. Here the sample spans under 6,000 clones, more than 75% being singletons. The source material was CD8+ T cells sorted from blood (inferred from file names), sampled from a patient given nivolumab and ipilimumab in sequence. This TCR derives from a human donor with melanoma. This rearrangement joins TRBV13 to TRBJ2-7; 8 bases agree with TRBD2. The CDR3 coding sequence is TGTGCCAGCAGCCCCCGGGGGGGCAGTTCCTACGAGCAGTACTTC. Translated: CASSPRGGSSYEQYF.